The 12 T cell receptor beta chains below all came from one sample that was sequenced in a study of blood T cell repertoires in COVID-19. The repertoire was sequenced with immunoSEQ multiplex PCR; TCRdb's copy has only in-frame clones and lacks some. Of under 85,000 clones listed, about 90% were seen once; the top ten hold around a sixth. Input material: peripheral blood. The receptor source for this set is a man older than 75 in a cohort sampled during active COVID-19.

This clone was detected a few times. The rearrangement uses TRBV5-5 and TRBJ1-5; D is uncertain. Germline V lookup: CDR1 SGHKS, CDR2 YYEKEE (reference sequence). The CDR3 extends over 16 amino acids. Trimming removed 3 bases at V and 3 bases at J, with 16 bases between. In DNA form, the CDR3 reads TGTGCCAGCAGCTCGTCGTGGGCAGAAGTCAATCAGCCCCAGCATTTT. As protein: CASSSSWAEVNQPQHF. Based on the CDR3 plus reference TRBV5-5 and TRBJ1-5, the full variable domain is DAGVTQSPTHLIKTRGQQVTLRCSPISGHKSVSWYQQVLGQGPQFIFQYYEKEERGRGNFPDRFSARQFPNYSSELNVNALLLGDSALYLCASSSSWAEVNQPQHFGDGTRLSIL.

This chain joins TRBV5-1 and TRBJ2-2, with 7 positions matching TRBD1. Per the germline V gene, CDR1 is SGHRS and CDR2 is YFSETQ. V lost 1 base to trimming and J lost 5 bases; unmatched junction nucleotides: 8. The CDR3 spans 16 residues. The CDR3 here is CASSLTTGAGTGELFF. The CDR3 DNA sequence: TGCGCCAGCAGCTTGACTACAGGGGCTGGTACCGGGGAGCTGTTTTTT. Filled out from reference TRBV5-1 and TRBJ2-2, the complete variable domain reads KAGVTQTPRYLIKTRGQQVTLSCSPISGHRSVSWYQQTPGQGLQFLFEYFSETQRNKGNFPGRFSGRQFSNSRSEMNVSTLELGDSALYLCASSLTTGAGTGELFFGEGSRLTVL.

V usage is TRBV15 and J usage is TRBJ2-2; D is unclear. V lost 5 bases and J lost 1, with 8 bases in between. Germline CDR1 reads LNHNV; CDR2 reads YYDKDF (reference sequence). The CDR3 is 14 residues long. The DNA for the CDR3 is TGTGCCACCAGCCCCCCCAGGAACACCGGGGAGCTGTTTTTT. Its protein product is CATSPPRNTGELFF.

This chain links TRBV28 with TRBJ2-5; a possible D gene is TRBD1 (6 bases). CDR1 and CDR2 from the germline V gene are MDHEN and SYDVKM. This CDR3 has 14 residues. Trimming took off 5 bases at V and 3 bases at J, with 13 bases between the two ends. CDR3 amino acids: CASSPGQLEETQYF. In nucleotides, the CDR3 is TGTGCCAGCAGTCCCGGACAGTTAGAAGAGACCCAGTACTTC.

This chain connects TRBV15 to TRBJ2-3; 8 nucleotides agree with TRBD1. With 2 bases clipped from V and 6 bases from J, the junction kept 7 bases outside the gene matches. CDR3 length: 15 residues. Germline-derived CDR1 and CDR2 are LNHNV and YYDKDF (reference sequence). The CDR3 here is CATSRKGQGADTQYF. In DNA, the CDR3 is TGTGCCACCAGCAGAAAAGGACAGGGCGCCGATACGCAGTATTTT.

This chain connects TRBV11-2 to TRBJ2-7, with 7 bases matching TRBD1. V lost 3 bases, J lost 4 bases, and 6 bases stayed unmatched. Germline-derived CDR1 and CDR2 are SGHAT and FQNNGV. The CDR3 runs 14 residues. In nucleotides, the CDR3 is TGTGCCAGCAGCTTGGACAGGCTCGAGTACGAGCAGTACGTC. It yields the protein CASSLDRLEYEQYV.

The chain joins TRBV5-1 to TRBJ2-5; the D gene is possibly TRBD1 (6 bases). CDR1 and CDR2 (germline): SGHRS, YFSETQ. The CDR3 length is 15 residues. Trimming took off 2 bases at V and 1 base at J, with 12 bases between the two ends. CDR3 protein: CASSFHDRSQETQYF. In DNA, the CDR3 is TGCGCCAGCAGCTTCCATGACAGGAGCCAAGAGACCCAGTACTTC.

The V call is TRBV18, the J call TRBJ2-3; 7 bases match TRBD1. This CDR3 has 14 residues. Germline V gene lookup returns CDR1 KGHSH and CDR2 LQKENI. Trimming took 2 bases from V and 4 from J; bases not matched to a gene: 3. This chain's CDR3 is CASSPNRGADTQYF. CDR3 coding DNA: TGTGCCAGCTCACCAAACAGGGGAGCAGATACGCAGTATTTT.

The rearrangement uses TRBV9 and TRBJ1-1; 7 nucleotides line up with TRBD1. This CDR3 comprises 15 residues. The germline gives CDR1 SGDLS, CDR2 YYNGEE. J was trimmed by 0 bases and V by 4 bases; bases with no gene match: 6. CDR3 loop: CASSIQTGMNTEAFF. CDR3 coding DNA: TGTGCCAGCAGCATCCAGACAGGGATGAACACTGAAGCTTTCTTT.

This sequence joins TRBV7-8 and TRBJ2-2; a possible D gene is TRBD1 (5 bases). This CDR3 is 16 amino acids long. Between the trimmed V and J ends, which lost 5 bases and 0 bases, there was a span of 13 bases. The germline V gene encodes CDR1 SGHVS and CDR2 FQNEAQ. CDR3 DNA: TGTGCCAGCAGCCCCAGGGCTGCCGCGAACACCGGGGAGCTGTTTTTT. This sequence encodes CASSPRAAANTGELFF.

This clone occurred a few times. V usage is TRBV5-4 and J usage is TRBJ2-1, with 16 bases lining up with TRBD2. Unmatched junction bases numbered 6, after V lost 5 bases and J lost 7 bases. Germline V gene lookup returns CDR1 SGHNT and CDR2 YYREEE (reference sequence). This CDR3 has 16 amino acids. The DNA of the CDR3 is TGTGCCAGCAGAACGGGACTAGCGGGGGGGCAGAATGAGCAGTTCTTC. Protein: CASRTGLAGGQNEQFF.

This chain joins TRBV7-2 and TRBJ2-7, with D possibly matching TRBD1 (6 bases). Germline V CDR1 and CDR2: SGHTA, FQGNSA. V was cut by 5 bases and J by 4 bases, with 12 bases left in between. CDR3 length: 13 amino acids. The CDR3 DNA sequence: TGTGCCAGCAGCCCCGACAGGCTTTACGAGCAGTACTTC. Amino acid sequence: CASSPDRLYEQYF. Drawing the rest from reference TRBV7-2 and TRBJ2-7, the complete variable domain is GAGVSQSPSNKVTEKGKDVELRCDPISGHTALYWYRQSLGQGLEFLIYFQGNSAPDKSGLPSDRFSAERTGGSVSTLTIQRTQQEDSAVYLCASSPDRLYEQYFGPGTRLTVT.